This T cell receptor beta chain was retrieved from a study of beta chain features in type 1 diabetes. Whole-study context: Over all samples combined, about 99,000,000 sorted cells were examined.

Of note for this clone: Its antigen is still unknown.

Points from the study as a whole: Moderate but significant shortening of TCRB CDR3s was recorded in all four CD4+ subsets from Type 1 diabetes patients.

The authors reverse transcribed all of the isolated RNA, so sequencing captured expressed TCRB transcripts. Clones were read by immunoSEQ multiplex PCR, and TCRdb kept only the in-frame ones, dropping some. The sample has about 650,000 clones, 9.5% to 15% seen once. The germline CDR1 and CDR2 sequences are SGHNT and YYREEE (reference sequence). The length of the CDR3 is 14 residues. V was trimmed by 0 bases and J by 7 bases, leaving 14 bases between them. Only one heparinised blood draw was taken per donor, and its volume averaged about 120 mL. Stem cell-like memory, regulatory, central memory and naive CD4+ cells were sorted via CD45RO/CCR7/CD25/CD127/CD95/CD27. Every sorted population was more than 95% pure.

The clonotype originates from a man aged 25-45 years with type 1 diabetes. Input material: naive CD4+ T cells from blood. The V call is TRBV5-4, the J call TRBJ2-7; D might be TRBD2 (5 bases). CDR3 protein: CASSLEGRTGEQYF. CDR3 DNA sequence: TGTGCCAGCAGCTTGGAAGGCAGGACGGGGGAGCAGTACTTC.